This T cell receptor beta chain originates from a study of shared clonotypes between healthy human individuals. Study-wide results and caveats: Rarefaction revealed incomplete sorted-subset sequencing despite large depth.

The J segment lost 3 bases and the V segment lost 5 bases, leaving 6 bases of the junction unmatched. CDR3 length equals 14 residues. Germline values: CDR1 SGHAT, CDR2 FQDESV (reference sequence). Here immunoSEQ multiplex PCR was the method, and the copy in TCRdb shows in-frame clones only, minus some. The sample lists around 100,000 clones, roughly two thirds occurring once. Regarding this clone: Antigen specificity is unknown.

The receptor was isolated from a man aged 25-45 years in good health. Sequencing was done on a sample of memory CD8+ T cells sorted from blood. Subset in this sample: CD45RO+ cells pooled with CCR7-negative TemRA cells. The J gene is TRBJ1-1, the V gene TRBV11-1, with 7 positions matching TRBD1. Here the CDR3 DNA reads TGTGCCAGCAGCCAATCAGGGGGGTACACTGAAGCTTTCTTT. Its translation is CASSQSGGYTEAFF.